This T cell receptor beta chain was captured by sequencing in a study of blood T cell repertoires in COVID-19. Across the study: Samples representing acute and convalescent COVID-19 were sourced from the United States, Italy and Spain.

The ends were cut back, 6 bases at V and 3 bases at J, with 17 bases in the middle. The CDR3 spans 15 residues. Germline loops: CDR1 SEHNR, CDR2 FQNEAQ (reference sequence). The table came from immunoSEQ multiplex PCR; TCRdb's copy has only in-frame clones and leaves some out. The table shows around 150,000 clones, with around 82% occurring only once. The receptor comes from a man aged 55 to 70 with acute or convalescent COVID-19. The gene calls are TRBV7-9 and TRBJ1-1; possible D gene TRBD1, 6 bases. Material for sequencing was peripheral blood. Here the CDR3 reads CASSFYRTGYTEAFF. The CDR3 nucleotides read TGTGCCAGCAGTTTCTACCGAACAGGGTACACTGAAGCTTTCTTT.